This paragraph reports one T cell receptor beta chain. Its antigen remains unidentified. These data originate in a study of CD8 T cells in Susac syndrome. Stable or active relapsing-remitting multiple sclerosis, untreated and meeting revised McDonald criteria, defined the controls. TEMRA cells were FACS-enriched and CD8+ and CD4+ T cells negatively isolated. General study points: The relatively small number of individuals in the TCR sequencing and HLA analysis was acknowledged by the study.

Looked up from germline, CDR1 is MNHEY and CDR2 is SVGEGT. V gave up 4 bases and J gave up 2 bases; unmatched junction bases: 3. The CDR3 loop spans 15 amino acids. RNA, at roughly 0.5 to 1 ug, was reverse transcribed with random hexamers. An immunoSEQ multiplex PCR amplified TCR beta CDR3 over 54 Vbeta and 13 Jbeta. One entry per CDR3 protein, called by TCRdb with MiXCR from the immunoSEQ multiplex PCR reads. The data show about 300,000 distinct CDR3 sequences, 85% seen once. The sample consisted of CD8+ T cells from PBMCs. This receptor was taken from a human donor with multiple sclerosis. This sequence joins TRBV6-2 or TRBV6-3 and TRBJ2-3, with TRBD2 matching 10 bases. CDR3 protein: CASSLTSGHTDTQYF. DNA for the CDR3: TGTGCCAGCAGTTTGACTAGCGGGCACACAGATACGCAGTATTTT.